A single sample is the source of the 24 T cell receptor beta chains below, sequenced in a study of blood T cell repertoires in COVID-19 (dated by TCRdb to about 2020). Libraries were built with the immunoSEQ multiplex PCR assay. TCRdb re-hosts the immuneACCESS table, in-frame sequences only. Its copies lack some clones; in the studies checked, an unresolved V gene accounts for under half of them, and the cause for the rest is not known. This sample holds hundreds of thousands of clones; roughly 90% were observed only once. Roughly 4.1% of the sample comes from the top ten. Material for sequencing was peripheral blood. These receptors were obtained from a woman aged 45-65 years with active or convalescent COVID-19.

The rearrangement links TRBV5-1 to TRBJ2-3, with TRBD2 matching over 13 bases. The CDR3 spans 15 residues. Trimming at V came to 3 bases and at J to 6 bases, leaving 4 bases not matched to a gene. Germline CDR1 SGHRS, CDR2 YFSETQ. The CDR3 sequence: CASSSTSGRHDTQYF. CDR3 in DNA: TGCGCCAGCAGCTCGACTAGCGGGAGGCATGATACGCAGTATTTT.

The chain is built from TRBV5-4 and TRBJ1-2, with 8 bases identical to TRBD1. The V gene's germline CDR1 is SGHNT and CDR2 YYREEE (reference sequence). The CDR3 length is 20 residues. The V segment lost 2 bases and the J segment 8 bases; nucleotides outside the gene matches: 26. The CDR3 coding sequence is TGTGCCAGCAGCTTTAGTCTTCATCCATACGGGGGCAGGGGGCTTCGAGGCTACACCTTC. Protein sequence: CASSFSLHPYGGRGLRGYTF.

This clone was found once. The rearrangement joins TRBV6-6 to TRBJ2-6, with D unclear. V shed 6 bases and J shed 2 bases, with 14 bases lying between them. The CDR3 spans 16 residues. Germline lookup yields CDR1 MNHNY and CDR2 SVGAGI (reference sequence). In DNA form, the CDR3 reads TGTGCCAGCAGGCTAGGCGGTTCCGCTGGGGCCAACGTCCTGACTTTC. It codes for CASRLGGSAGANVLTF.

The rearrangement links TRBV6-5 to TRBJ1-5, with D possibly being TRBD1 (6 bases). CDR3 length equals 13 residues. Germline V gene sequence: CDR1 MNHEY, CDR2 SVGAGI. The ends were cut back, 4 bases at V and 7 bases at J, with 11 bases in the middle. The CDR3 region is CASSSLRGQPQHF. The DNA of the CDR3 is TGTGCCAGCAGTTCGCTCAGGGGCCAGCCCCAGCATTTT.

This chain joins TRBV9 and TRBJ2-2; TRBD2 aligns across 9 bases. Germline V lookup: CDR1 SGDLS, CDR2 YYNGEE. V trimming: 1 base; J trimming: 5 bases; junction bases outside the gene matches: 12. This CDR3 spans 18 amino acids. CDR3 nucleotides: TGTGCCAGCAGCGTACTCCCCTTCGCGGGAGGGGGGACCGGGGAGCTGTTTTTT. Amino acid sequence: CASSVLPFAGGGTGELFF.

The CDR3 DNA is TGTGCCAGCAGCGCCGAAACCAGGGGAGGACTAGTCTACGAGCAGTACTTC. Protein product: CASSAETRGGLVYEQYF. V gene TRBV9 combines with J gene TRBJ2-7; D may be TRBD2 (7 bases). CDR1 is SGDLS, CDR2 YYNGEE, per germline. The CDR3 contains 17 residues. V was cut by 3 bases and J by 3 bases, with 22 bases left in between.

The chain has TRBV7-8 and TRBJ2-7, with a weak D call TRBD1 (6 bases). Germline V CDR1 and CDR2: SGHVS, FQNEAQ. With 5 bases removed from V and 3 bases from J, the gap between germline ends came to 14 bases. CDR3 length equals 14 residues. CDR3 DNA sequence: TGTGCCAGCAGCCCAAGGGGGAATCTCTACGAGCAGTACTTC. Its translation: CASSPRGNLYEQYF.

The chain is built from TRBV5-8 and TRBJ1-4; D possibly corresponds to TRBD1 (6 bases). Trimming removed 5 bases at V and 0 bases at J, with 20 bases between. Germline CDR1 is SGHTS and CDR2 is YDEGEE. The CDR3 consists of 18 residues. CDR3 sequence reads: CASSGQRHTDSTNEKLFF. CDR3 sequence (DNA): TGTGCCAGCAGTGGACAGCGCCATACGGATTCAACTAATGAAAAACTGTTTTTT.

The chain joins TRBV7-2 to TRBJ2-2; TRBD2 agrees at 10 bases. Per the germline V gene, CDR1 is SGHTA and CDR2 is FQGNSA. Trimming cost V 4 bases and J 5 bases; bases outside gene matches: 7. The CDR3 is 16 residues long. CDR3 sequence (DNA): TGTGCCAGCAGCTCCGATAGCGGGAGGAGGACCGGGGAGCTGTTTTTT. Amino acids: CASSSDSGRRTGELFF.

The chain has TRBV3-1 (or the pseudogene TRBV3-2) and TRBJ2-1, with 13 nucleotides matching TRBD2. The germline CDR1 and CDR2 sequences are LGHDT and YNNKEL (reference sequence). The CDR3 totals 14 residues. The J segment lost 6 bases and the V segment lost 8 bases, leaving 4 bases of the junction unmatched. CDR3 coding DNA: TGTGCCAGCCGACTAGCGGGGGGTACCAATGAGCAGTTCTTC. Protein product: CASRLAGGTNEQFF.

This clone was counted between two and nine times. The rearrangement uses TRBV6-5 and TRBJ1-1; D not resolved. The CDR3 totals 12 residues. V lost 5 bases, J lost 1 base, and 5 bases lay in between. Germline assignment: CDR1 MNHEY and CDR2 SVGAGI. In DNA, the CDR3 is TGTGCCAGCAGTCAACAGAACACTGAAGCTTTCTTT. Protein: CASSQQNTEAFF.

Here the CDR3 DNA reads TGTGCCAGCGAATCACGTCTCGGGGGGAACACTGAAGCTTTCTTT. Amino acids: CASESRLGGNTEAFF. This rearrangement joins TRBV6-5 to TRBJ1-1, with a tentative D call TRBD1 (5 bases). Per germline, CDR1 MNHEY and CDR2 SVGAGI. The V end was cut by 8 bases, the J end by 1 base, with 17 bases between. The CDR3 runs to 15 residues.

V gene TRBV4-1 combines with J gene TRBJ1-6; D perhaps matches TRBD1 (5 bases). This CDR3 is 16 amino acids long. The V gene lost 3 bases and the J gene lost 7 bases, with 16 bases spanning the gap. CDR1 is MGHRA and CDR2 is YSYEKL in the germline V gene. The CDR3 spells CASSQPYRSGNSPLHF. In nucleotides, the CDR3 is TGCGCCAGCAGCCAGCCTTACAGGTCAGGGAATTCACCCCTCCACTTT.

This chain uses TRBV5-4 with TRBJ1-2, with D possibly being TRBD1 (5 bases). V was clipped by 2 bases and J by 1 base, with 12 bases between them. The CDR3 sequence is 15 residues long. Germline CDR1 SGHNT, CDR2 YYREEE (reference sequence). DNA for the CDR3: TGTGCCAGCAGCTTACCCCCAGGGTATAACTATGGCTACACCTTC. It yields the protein CASSLPPGYNYGYTF.

The table lists this clone with many counts. This chain connects TRBV19 to TRBJ2-1; 9 positions match TRBD2. The V gene end was trimmed by 1 base and the J gene end by 10 bases; junction bases not matched to a gene: 11. Germline V gives CDR1 LNHDA, CDR2 SQIVND (reference sequence). The CDR3 has 16 amino acids. The CDR3: CASSIGGGGAGGEQFF. As DNA, the CDR3 is TGTGCCAGTAGTATAGGAGGCGGGGGGGCAGGTGGAGAGCAGTTCTTC.

V is TRBV27 and J is TRBJ1-2; tentatively, D is TRBD1 (6 bases). Germline CDR1 and CDR2: MNHEY and SMNVEV (reference sequence). Trimming removed 5 bases from V and 4 bases from J, with 14 bases in between. The CDR3 runs to 14 residues. Written as DNA, the CDR3 is TGTGCCAGCAGTCGGGTTGGACAGCCCTATGGCTACACCTTC. It specifies CASSRVGQPYGYTF.

This chain links TRBV9 with TRBJ2-4; 11 bases line up with TRBD2. The V and J ends lost 2 bases and 4 bases, in that order; junction bases with no gene match: 2. The CDR3 is made up of 15 amino acids. Per germline, CDR1 SGDLS and CDR2 YYNGEE. The DNA of the CDR3 is TGTGCCAGCAGCGTTAGCGGGGGGGGAAAAAACATTCAGTACTTC. As protein: CASSVSGGGKNIQYF.

V gene TRBV6-5 combines with J gene TRBJ1-5, with TRBD1 matching 7 bases. J gave up 0 bases and V 5 bases, and 4 bases lay outside the gene matches. This CDR3 contains 15 residues. From germline, CDR1 is MNHEY and CDR2 SVGAGI. The CDR3 reads CASSLTGSSNQPQHF. CDR3 nucleotide sequence: TGTGCCAGCAGTCTGACAGGGTCTAGCAATCAGCCCCAGCATTTT.

The chain combines TRBV5-6 with TRBJ1-5, with 12 bases aligning to TRBD1. The CDR3 loop spans 17 amino acids. Germline V CDR1 and CDR2: SGHDT, YYEEEE. The trim removed 4 bases at V and 5 bases at J, leaving 10 bases unmatched. The CDR3 region is CASSTGTGGGSYQPQHF. The CDR3 DNA is TGTGCCAGCAGCACCGGGACAGGGGGCGGTTCGTATCAGCCCCAGCATTTT.

The chain joins TRBV7-9 to TRBJ1-5; D not certain. V was pared by 1 base and J by 7 bases, with 14 bases between. The CDR3 consists of 15 residues. In germline, CDR1 is SEHNR, CDR2 FQNEAQ (reference sequence). The CDR3 DNA reads as TGTGCCAGCAGCTTAGACTTCTCGGTGGGCCAGCCCCAGCATTTT. Residues: CASSLDFSVGQPQHF.

The chain has TRBV5-4 and TRBJ2-7, with 8 bases matching TRBD1. The CDR3 is made up of 13 amino acids. Trimming removed 3 bases from V and 7 bases from J; junction bases left unmatched: 6. Germline V gene sequence: CDR1 SGHNT, CDR2 YYREEE (reference sequence). Here the CDR3 DNA reads TGTGCCAGCAGCTGGACAGGGCGCGGGGAGCAGTACTTC. Protein sequence: CASSWTGRGEQYF. Variable domain in full (rest from reference TRBV5-4 and TRBJ2-7): ETGVTQSPTHLIKTRGQQVTLRCSSQSGHNTVSWYQQALGQGPQFIFQYYREEENGRGNFPPRFSGLQFPNYSSELNVNALELDDSALYLCASSWTGRGEQYFGPGTRLTVT.

The chain links TRBV5-4 to TRBJ2-5, with D possibly being TRBD1 (6 bases). Trimming took 1 base from V and 2 from J, leaving 12 bases between them. This CDR3 has 15 residues. Germline V gives CDR1 SGHNT, CDR2 YYREEE (reference sequence). Here the CDR3 DNA reads TGTGCCAGCAGCTTGCGCGGTAGGGGGCAAGAGACCCAGTACTTC. Protein sequence: CASSLRGRGQETQYF. The whole variable domain, filled in from reference TRBV5-4 and TRBJ2-5, reads ETGVTQSPTHLIKTRGQQVTLRCSSQSGHNTVSWYQQALGQGPQFIFQYYREEENGRGNFPPRFSGLQFPNYSSELNVNALELDDSALYLCASSLRGRGQETQYFGPGTRLLVL.

Written as DNA, the CDR3 is TGTGCCAGCAGCTTACGTAGACAGTTTAGCTCTGGAAACACCATATATTTT. Translation gives CASSLRRQFSSGNTIYF. The rearrangement uses TRBV13 and TRBJ1-3, with D tentatively TRBD1 (5 bases). The CDR3 is 17 amino acids. The germline V gene has CDR1 PRHDT and CDR2 FYEKMQ (reference sequence). V was trimmed by 2 bases and J by 0 bases, leaving 14 bases between them.

The chain joins TRBV6-2 or TRBV6-3 to TRBJ1-4; TRBD1 might be the D (6 bases). The V and J ends lost 5 bases and 6 bases respectively, with 13 bases between them. The germline V gene has CDR1 MNHEY and CDR2 SVGEGT. The CDR3 runs 14 residues. CDR3 sequence: CASSRQGFDEKLFF. In DNA, the CDR3 is TGTGCCAGCAGTCGCCAGGGGTTTGATGAAAAACTGTTTTTT.